This T cell receptor beta chain was identified in a study of patients and donors after allogeneic stem cell transplantation. This CDR3 is 12 amino acids long. V was trimmed by 3 bases and J by 8 bases, leaving 8 bases between them. TCRdb redid the calling of the RT-PCR reads with MiXCR, one entry per CDR3 protein. This table holds roughly 190,000 distinct CDR3 sequences, around two fifths found once. The sequenced sample consisted of blood, either unsorted or a sorted T cell fraction (not recorded which). This clonotype was sampled from a human donor who was either an allogeneic HSCT recipient or a stem cell or donor lymphocyte infusion donor (not recorded which). It is not recorded whose cells these are; they may come from a transplant donor. The V and J genes are TRBV12-3 or TRBV12-4 and TRBJ2-1; no reliable D call. Written as DNA, the CDR3 is TGTGCCAGCAGTTTCAGTATGGATGAGCAGTTCTTC. This encodes CASSFSMDEQFF.